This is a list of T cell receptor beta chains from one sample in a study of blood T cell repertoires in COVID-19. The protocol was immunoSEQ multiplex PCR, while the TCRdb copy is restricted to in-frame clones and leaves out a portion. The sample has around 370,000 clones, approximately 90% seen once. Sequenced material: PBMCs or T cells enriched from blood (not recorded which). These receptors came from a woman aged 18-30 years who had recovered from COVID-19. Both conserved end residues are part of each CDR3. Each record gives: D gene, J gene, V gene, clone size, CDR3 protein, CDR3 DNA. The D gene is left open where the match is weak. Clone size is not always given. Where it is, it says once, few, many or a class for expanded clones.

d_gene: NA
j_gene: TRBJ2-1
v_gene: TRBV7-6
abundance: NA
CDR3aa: CASSLTAGADEQFF
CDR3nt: TGTGCCAGCAGCTTAACAGCAGGGGCGGATGAGCAGTTCTTC

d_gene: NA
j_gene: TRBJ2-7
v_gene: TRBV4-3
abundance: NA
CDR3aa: CASSPASLGLGYEQYF
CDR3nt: TGCGCCAGCAGCCCAGCTTCCTTAGGACTTGGCTACGAGCAGTACTTC

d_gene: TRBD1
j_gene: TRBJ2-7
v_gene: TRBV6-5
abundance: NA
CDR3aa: CASSFQPTGTEQYF
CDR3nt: TGTGCCAGCAGTTTCCAACCGACAGGGACCGAGCAGTACTTC

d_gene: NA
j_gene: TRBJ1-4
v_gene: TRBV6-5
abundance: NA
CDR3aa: CASSRGRANEKLFF
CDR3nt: TGTGCCAGCAGTCGAGGGAGGGCTAATGAAAAACTGTTTTTT

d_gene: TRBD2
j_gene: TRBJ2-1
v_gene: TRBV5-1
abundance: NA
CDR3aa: CASYSGGRRDEQFF
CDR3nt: TGCGCCAGCTACAGCGGGGGGCGTAGGGATGAGCAGTTCTTC

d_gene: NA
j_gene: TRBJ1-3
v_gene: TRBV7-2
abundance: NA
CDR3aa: CVSSAHGGGGNTIYF
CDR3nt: TGTGTCAGCAGCGCCCATGGGGGGGGCGGAAACACCATATATTTT

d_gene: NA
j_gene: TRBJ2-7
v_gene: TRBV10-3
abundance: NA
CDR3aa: CAISEFRTPVGEQYF
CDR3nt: TGTGCCATCAGTGAGTTTAGGACTCCCGTGGGGGAGCAGTACTTC

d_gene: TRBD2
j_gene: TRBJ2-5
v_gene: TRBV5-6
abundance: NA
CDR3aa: CASSFLAVKETQYF
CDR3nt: TGTGCCAGCAGCTTCCTAGCGGTAAAAGAGACCCAGTACTTC

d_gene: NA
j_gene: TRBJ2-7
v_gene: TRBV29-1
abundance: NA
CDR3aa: CSAGQGSEQYF
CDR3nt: TGCAGCGCGGGGCAGGGGTCCGAGCAGTACTTC

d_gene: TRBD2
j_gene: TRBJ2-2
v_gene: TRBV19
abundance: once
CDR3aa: CASSLGLAGNTGELFF
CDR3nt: TGTGCCAGTAGTCTCGGACTAGCGGGTAACACCGGGGAGCTGTTTTTT

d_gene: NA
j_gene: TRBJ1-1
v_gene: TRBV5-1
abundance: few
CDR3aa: CASSPTAVNTEAFF
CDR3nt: TGCGCCAGCAGCCCCACAGCAGTGAACACTGAAGCTTTCTTT

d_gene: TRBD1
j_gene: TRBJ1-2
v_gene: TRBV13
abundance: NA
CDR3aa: CASSYYSGTGSYGYTF
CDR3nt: TGTGCCAGCAGTTATTATTCCGGGACAGGGAGTTATGGCTACACCTTC

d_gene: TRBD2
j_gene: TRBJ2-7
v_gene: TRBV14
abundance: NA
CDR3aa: CASSQELAGKYEQYF
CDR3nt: TGTGCCAGCAGCCAAGAACTAGCGGGGAAATACGAGCAGTACTTC

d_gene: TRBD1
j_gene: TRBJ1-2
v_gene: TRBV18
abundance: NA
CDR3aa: CASSAGTDRPGGYTF
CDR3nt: TGTGCCAGCTCAGCCGGGACAGATAGACCCGGGGGCTACACCTTC

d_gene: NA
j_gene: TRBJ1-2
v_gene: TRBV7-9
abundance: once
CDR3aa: CASSRTGFGYTF
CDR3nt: TGTGCCAGCAGCCGAACAGGGTTTGGCTACACCTTC

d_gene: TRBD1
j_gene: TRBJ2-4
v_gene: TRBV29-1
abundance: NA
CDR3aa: CSGQGQGYIQYF
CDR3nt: TGCAGCGGACAAGGACAGGGCTACATTCAGTACTTC

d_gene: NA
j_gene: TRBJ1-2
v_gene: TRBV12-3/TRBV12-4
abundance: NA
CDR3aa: CASRRGRVSGYTF
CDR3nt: TGTGCCAGCAGGCGAGGGAGGGTATCTGGCTACACCTTC

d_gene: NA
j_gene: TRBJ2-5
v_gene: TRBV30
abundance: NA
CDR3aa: CAWRSRAQETQYF
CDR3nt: TGTGCCTGGAGGAGCAGGGCCCAAGAGACCCAGTACTTC

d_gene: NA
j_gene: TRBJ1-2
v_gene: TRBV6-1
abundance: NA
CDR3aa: CASSEGTYRGYTF
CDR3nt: TGTGCCAGCAGTGAAGGGACTTACCGTGGCTACACCTTC

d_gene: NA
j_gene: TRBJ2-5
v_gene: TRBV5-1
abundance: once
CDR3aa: CASKGEYLSPEYF
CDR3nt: TGCGCCAGCAAGGGGGAGTACTTGTCGCCCGAGTACTTC

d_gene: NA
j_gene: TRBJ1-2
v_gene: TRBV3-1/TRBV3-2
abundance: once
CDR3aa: CASSQDRAHGYTF
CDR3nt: TGTGCCAGCAGCCAAGACAGGGCCCATGGCTACACCTTC